This TCR beta chain was recorded in a study of monozygotic twins with inflammatory bowel disease. Study-level points and caveats: Whereas healthy co-twins had higher TCRbeta diversity (inverse Simpson), IBD patients had lower diversity. The authors note that differing immunosuppressive treatments may have added variability to patient repertoires. Fewer clonotypes were shared with others by IBD patients than by healthy twins, especially with disease activity.

On this clonotype itself: The antigen is unknown.

The CDR3 is 13 residues long. The germline gives CDR1 DFQATT, CDR2 SNEGSKA (reference sequence). For each CDR3 protein, TCRdb gives one entry from its re-call of the 5' RACE reads, without DNA. The table for this sample gives 110,000 or so distinct CDR3 sequences. This clonotype was obtained from a human donor with ulcerative colitis or Crohn's disease, or a healthy co-twin of an affected twin (not recorded which). This chain joins TRBV20-1 and TRBJ1-4; without DNA, the TCRdb call of TRBD1 cannot be checked. Sequencing was performed on blood. This chain's CDR3 is CSAREGPNEKLFF.